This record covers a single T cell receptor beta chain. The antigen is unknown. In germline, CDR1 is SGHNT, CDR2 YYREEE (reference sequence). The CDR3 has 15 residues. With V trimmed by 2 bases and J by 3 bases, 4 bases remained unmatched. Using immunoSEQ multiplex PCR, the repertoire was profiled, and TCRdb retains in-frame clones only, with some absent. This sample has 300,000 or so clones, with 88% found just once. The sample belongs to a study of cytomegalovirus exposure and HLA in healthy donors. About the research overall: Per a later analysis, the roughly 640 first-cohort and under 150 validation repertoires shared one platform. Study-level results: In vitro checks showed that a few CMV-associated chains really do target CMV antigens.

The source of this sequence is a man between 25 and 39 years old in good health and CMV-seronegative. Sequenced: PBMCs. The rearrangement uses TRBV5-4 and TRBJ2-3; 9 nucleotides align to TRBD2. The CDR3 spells CASSFQAGGTDTQYF. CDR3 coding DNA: TGTGCCAGCAGCTTTCAAGCGGGGGGAACAGATACGCAGTATTTT. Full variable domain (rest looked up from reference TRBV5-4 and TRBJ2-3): ETGVTQSPTHLIKTRGQQVTLRCSSQSGHNTVSWYQQALGQGPQFIFQYYREEENGRGNFPPRFSGLQFPNYSSELNVNALELDDSALYLCASSFQAGGTDTQYFGPGTRLTVL.